This T cell receptor (delta chain) originates from a study of Vδ1+ human thymocytes. General study findings and limits: In the thymus, TRG and TRD repertoires looked highly polyclonal with Gaussian CDR3 lengths.

This clone was detected a few times. Antigen unknown. The CDR3 is 21 amino acids. The V segment lost 4 bases and the J segment 3 bases; nucleotides outside the gene matches: 20. Germline-derived CDR1 and CDR2 are TSWWSYY and QGS. After alphabeta T cell depletion, CD3+ Vdelta1+ Vdelta2- thymocytes were sorted. Sorted Vdelta1+ thymocytes were roughly 97% to 99.6% pure. Extracted RNA was reverse transcribed into cDNA. Multiplex PCR used pooled V-gene forward primers and a constant-region reverse primer to amplify CDR3s. TCRdb reapplied CATT to the multiplex PCR reads. The sample includes around 56,000 delta-chain clones, about 16% of them seen just once.

The sample consisted of Vdelta1+ gamma-delta thymocytes from the thymus. Subset here: FACS-sorted CD3+ TCRalphabeta- TCRVdelta1+ TCRVdelta2- thymocytes. The chain combines TRDV1 with TRDJ1, with 13 bases lining up with TRDD3. The TCR sequence derives from a girl in the first two years of life who had congenital heart surgery. The CDR3 sequence is CALGVPSNQYWGIRTADKLIF. The CDR3 DNA is TGTGCTCTTGGGGTTCCCTCCAATCAGTACTGGGGGATACGTACGGCCGATAAACTCATCTTT.